Sequencing of this TCR beta chain was carried out in a study of blood T cell repertoires in COVID-19. This clone was seen only once. Trimming left V 1 base short and J 1 base short, with 7 bases between. The CDR3 consists of 14 residues. The germline CDR1 and CDR2 sequences are SGHTA and FQGNSA. Per the authors' pipeline: Estimates of nucleated cell counts were drawn from the amplification of reference gene primers. Libraries were prepared by immunoSEQ multiplex PCR; TCRdb keeps only in-frame clonotypes and omits some of them. Clone size and the V and J calls come from that table; the DNA yielded D and trimming. The table shows 200,000 to 250,000 clones, with 75% to 85% occurring only once.

The sequenced material came from peripheral blood. The source of this sequence is a woman in her forties or fifties with acute or convalescent COVID-19. The chain employs TRBV7-2 and TRBJ2-5; D gene uncertain. In DNA, the CDR3 is TGTGCCAGCAGCTTAGTTTACAGCCAAGAGACCCAGTACTTC. This translates into CASSLVYSQETQYF. Supplemented by reference TRBV7-2 and TRBJ2-5, the full variable domain reads GAGVSQSPSNKVTEKGKDVELRCDPISGHTALYWYRQSLGQGLEFLIYFQGNSAPDKSGLPSDRFSAERTGGSVSTLTIQRTQQEDSAVYLCASSLVYSQETQYFGPGTRLLVL.